The 28 T cell receptor beta chains below come from one sample, sequenced in a study of shared clonotypes between healthy human individuals. Profiling relied on immunoSEQ multiplex PCR, and the TCRdb table lists in-frame clones only, not all of them. The table has some 1.5 million clones, 95% to 99% seen once. Material: naive CD4+ T cells sorted from blood. Subset meaning: CD45RA+ positively selected. The receptor set was obtained from a man younger than 40 in good health.

V is TRBV5-5 and J is TRBJ1-1, with a weak D call TRBD1 (5 bases). The CDR3 sequence is 14 residues long. With 4 bases removed from V and 1 base from J, the gap between germline ends came to 11 bases. Germline CDR1 is SGHKS and CDR2 is YYEKEE (reference sequence). In DNA form, the CDR3 reads TGTGCCAGCAGCAGGGGACGGGGGAACACTGAAGCTTTCTTT. Its protein is CASSRGRGNTEAFF.

This rearrangement joins TRBV7-2 to TRBJ2-6; the D call may be TRBD1 or TRBD2 (6 bases each). Trimming took off 5 bases at V and 4 bases at J, with 18 bases between the two ends. The germline V gene has CDR1 SGHTA and CDR2 FQGNSA. The CDR3 loop spans 17 amino acids. The CDR3 DNA sequence: TGTGCCAGCAGCAAGGCGCCGGGGGCGACAGGGGCCAACGTCCTGACTTTC. Its translation is CASSKAPGATGANVLTF. Drawing the rest from reference TRBV7-2 and TRBJ2-6, the complete variable domain is GAGVSQSPSNKVTEKGKDVELRCDPISGHTALYWYRQSLGQGLEFLIYFQGNSAPDKSGLPSDRFSAERTGGSVSTLTIQRTQQEDSAVYLCASSKAPGATGANVLTFGAGSRLTVL.

The chain recombines TRBV2 with TRBJ1-1; unclear D gene. Germline V gene sequence: CDR1 SNHLY, CDR2 FYNNEI. This CDR3 is built from 13 residues. Between the trimmed V and J ends, which lost 7 bases and 0 bases, there was a span of 9 bases. CDR3 sequence: CASMIGVNTEAFF. CDR3 nucleotides: TGTGCCAGCATGATCGGGGTGAACACTGAAGCTTTCTTT.

The chain is built from TRBV28 and TRBJ2-2; the D gene is possibly TRBD1 (5 bases). This CDR3 region has 15 residues. The V end lost 5 bases, the J end lost 6 bases, and 16 bases lay between the germline ends. Germline CDR1 MDHEN, CDR2 SYDVKM. The CDR3 loop is CASSRLWGSAGELFF. DNA of the CDR3: TGTGCCAGCAGTCGTCTTTGGGGCAGTGCCGGGGAGCTGTTTTTT. The variable domain in full, completed from reference TRBV28 and TRBJ2-2, reads DVKVTQSSRYLVKRTGEKVFLECVQDMDHENMFWYRQDPGLGLRLIYFSYDVKMKEKGDIPEGYSVSREKKERFSLILESASTNQTSMYLCASSRLWGSAGELFFGEGSRLTVL.

Notes on this clone: The sample has other DNA sequences that encode this CDR3 too. CDR3 DNA sequence: TGTGCCAGCAGCCGGGACCTGAGCTCCTACAATGAGCAGTTCTTC. This encodes CASSRDLSSYNEQFF. The rearrangement links TRBV11-2 to TRBJ2-1, with D possibly being TRBD1 or TRBD2 (5 bases each). Trimming cost V 5 bases and J 0 bases, with 11 bases left between them. The CDR3 spans 15 residues. The germline CDR1 and CDR2 sequences are SGHAT and FQNNGV.

This sequence joins TRBV10-2 and TRBJ1-1; D gene uncertain. CDR1 and CDR2 from the germline V gene are WSHSY and SAAADI. The CDR3 is made up of 13 amino acids. V was trimmed by 0 bases and J by 6 bases, leaving 8 bases between them. The CDR3 DNA follows: TGCGCCAGCAGTGAGTCGGGATTAGCTGAAGCTTTCTTT. This sequence encodes CASSESGLAEAFF.

The chain is built from TRBV7-9 and TRBJ2-5; D uncertain. The V gene's germline CDR1 is SEHNR and CDR2 FQNEAQ (reference sequence). The length of the CDR3 is 14 residues. The V gene lost 1 base and the J gene lost 0 bases, with 6 bases spanning the gap. The DNA of the CDR3 is TGTGCCAGCAGCTTAGTAAAGAACCAAGAGACCCAGTACTTC. Encoded protein: CASSLVKNQETQYF.

This chain connects TRBV11-1 to TRBJ2-3; D is unclear. Germline assignment: CDR1 SGHAT and CDR2 FQDESV (reference sequence). V lost 3 bases and J 0 bases, leaving 10 bases between the germline ends. The CDR3 is made up of 15 amino acids. The DNA of the CDR3 is TGTGCCAGCAGCTTGAGTGATTCTAGCACAGATACGCAGTATTTT. The encoded protein is CASSLSDSSTDTQYF.

The gene calls are TRBV28 and TRBJ2-3, with a tentative D call TRBD2 (6 bases). CDR1 is MDHEN and CDR2 is SYDVKM in the germline V gene. The ends were cut back, 7 bases at V and 5 bases at J, with 19 bases in the middle. The CDR3 runs 15 residues. The DNA of the CDR3 is TGTGCCAGCACCTTGGAGGGGCCAGGCGTAGATACGCAGTATTTT. Encoded protein: CASTLEGPGVDTQYF.

The gene calls are TRBV6-5 and TRBJ2-5, with unresolved D. Germline loops: CDR1 MNHEY, CDR2 SVGAGI. The CDR3 is 15 amino acids. Trimming cost V 3 bases and J 1 base, with 12 bases left between them. The CDR3 region is CASSYYPGTQETQYF. The CDR3, as DNA: TGTGCCAGCAGTTATTACCCAGGCACCCAAGAGACCCAGTACTTC.

The chain uses TRBV10-3 and TRBJ2-3; 9 positions match TRBD2. Looked up from germline, CDR1 is ENHRY and CDR2 is SYGVKD. The trim removed 10 bases at V and 4 bases at J, leaving 9 bases unmatched. The CDR3 loop spans 14 amino acids. CDR3 residues: CATDWREGPDTQYF. The CDR3 coding sequence is TGTGCCACTGACTGGCGGGAGGGACCAGATACGCAGTATTTT.

J is TRBJ2-1 and V is TRBV28; TRBD1 aligns across 10 bases. Per the germline V gene, CDR1 is MDHEN and CDR2 is SYDVKM. V gave up 3 bases and J gave up 12 bases; unmatched junction bases: 14. CDR3 size: 16 residues. The CDR3 loop is CASSFAGQGSGTSQFF. DNA of the CDR3: TGTGCCAGCAGTTTTGCGGGACAGGGGAGCGGCACCTCGCAGTTCTTC. Full variable domain (outside the CDR3, taken from reference TRBV28 and TRBJ2-1): DVKVTQSSRYLVKRTGEKVFLECVQDMDHENMFWYRQDPGLGLRLIYFSYDVKMKEKGDIPEGYSVSREKKERFSLILESASTNQTSMYLCASSFAGQGSGTSQFFGPGTRLTVL.

The rearrangement uses TRBV4-2 and TRBJ2-2, with D hard to call. The CDR3 totals 15 residues. The germline V and J ends were trimmed by 0 bases and 2 bases, with 7 bases remaining between them. CDR1 is LGHNA and CDR2 is YNFKEQ in the germline V gene. The CDR3 sequence: CASSQDGLNTGELFF. The CDR3, as DNA: TGTGCCAGCAGCCAAGATGGGCTTAACACCGGGGAGCTGTTTTTT.

V is TRBV5-8 and J is TRBJ2-5; D gene ambiguous. The CDR3 is 14 amino acids. V gave up 2 bases and J gave up 2 bases, with 10 bases separating them. In germline, CDR1 is SGHTS, CDR2 YDEGEE. CDR3 amino acids: CASSFKQIQETQYF. The CDR3 bases are TGTGCCAGCAGCTTCAAACAGATACAAGAGACCCAGTACTTC.

This rearrangement joins TRBV27 to TRBJ2-7, with TRBD1 matching 8 bases. Looked up from germline, CDR1 is MNHEY and CDR2 is SMNVEV (reference sequence). Losses at the gene ends were 6 bases for V and 6 bases for J; bases not matched to a gene: 22. This CDR3 spans 18 amino acids. Written as DNA, the CDR3 is TGTGCCAGCAGGAAAGCCGACACGAGGACAGGGATCCCTCTCGAGCAGTACTTC. This gives the protein CASRKADTRTGIPLEQYF.

This sequence joins TRBV5-4 and TRBJ2-1; D is uncertain. There are 16 residues in the CDR3. V was clipped by 4 bases and J by 8 bases, with 22 bases between them. Germline CDR1 reads SGHNT; CDR2 reads YYREEE (reference sequence). CDR3 region: CASSTLVGMIRHEQFF. DNA for the CDR3: TGTGCCAGCAGCACCCTAGTAGGGATGATTAGGCATGAGCAGTTCTTC.

V is TRBV5-6 and J is TRBJ2-7, with TRBD2 as a possible D gene (5 bases). The ends were cut back, 3 bases at V and 1 base at J, with 14 bases in the middle. CDR3 length: 15 amino acids. Looked up from germline, CDR1 is SGHDT and CDR2 is YYEEEE. The CDR3: CASSWAAVGSYEQYF. CDR3 in DNA: TGTGCCAGCAGCTGGGCAGCGGTGGGTTCCTACGAGCAGTACTTC.

The chain links TRBV10-3 to TRBJ2-7; 7 bases are a match to TRBD1. There are 13 residues in the CDR3. Germline loops: CDR1 ENHRY, CDR2 SYGVKD. The ends lost 6 bases at V and 1 base at J; junction bases unmatched: 3. Written as DNA, the CDR3 is TGTGCCATCAGAACAGGGGAATCCTACGAGCAGTACTTC. Translation gives CAIRTGESYEQYF.

The chain employs TRBV6-1 and TRBJ2-2; unclear D gene. The V end lost 7 bases, the J end lost 3 bases, and 9 bases lay between the germline ends. Germline lookup yields CDR1 MNHNS and CDR2 SASEGT. The CDR3 consists of 13 residues. CDR3 protein: CASNSGYTGELFF. CDR3 nucleotides: TGTGCCAGCAACTCTGGATACACCGGGGAGCTGTTTTTT.

The V and J genes are TRBV29-1 and TRBJ2-1; 7 bases match TRBD2. The V gene's germline CDR1 is SQVTM and CDR2 ANQGSEA. The ends lost 6 bases at V and 6 bases at J; junction bases unmatched: 2. CDR3 length equals 11 residues. In nucleotides, the CDR3 is TGCAGCGTCGGACTAGTCAATGAGCAGTTCTTC. This sequence encodes CSVGLVNEQFF.

CDR3 bases: TGTGCCAGCAGCCCTATCACAGGGGGCACTGAAGCTTTCTTT. The encoded protein is CASSPITGGTEAFF. The chain employs TRBV27 and TRBJ1-1; 8 bases line up with TRBD1. Per germline, CDR1 MNHEY and CDR2 SMNVEV (reference sequence). V trimming: 6 bases; J trimming: 4 bases; junction bases outside the gene matches: 7. The CDR3 loop spans 14 amino acids.

The chain joins TRBV6-1 to TRBJ2-7; D is unresolved. Per germline, CDR1 MNHNS and CDR2 SASEGT. The CDR3 totals 13 residues. Trimming removed 3 bases from V and 5 bases from J, with 11 bases in between. Here the CDR3 DNA reads TGTGCCAGCAGTGAGGTGGAGAATCACGAGCAGTACTTC. Protein sequence: CASSEVENHEQYF.

This chain joins TRBV2 and TRBJ2-7; D ambiguous. Germline V CDR1 and CDR2: SNHLY, FYNNEI. The V and J ends lost 5 bases and 0 bases respectively, with 11 bases between them. The CDR3 length is 14 residues. CDR3 in DNA: TGTGCCAGCAGTTATAAACAGATCTCCTACGAGCAGTACTTC. Its translation: CASSYKQISYEQYF.

The gene calls are TRBV9 and TRBJ1-2, with 8 bases that match TRBD1. Germline CDR1 SGDLS, CDR2 YYNGEE. The CDR3 spans 15 residues. V dropped 5 bases and J dropped 4; count of bases not matched to a gene: 10. The CDR3 bases are TGTGCCAGCAGAAGTAGCGGGACAGGCCCCTATGGCTACACCTTC. Translated, it gives CASRSSGTGPYGYTF.

V gene TRBV18 combines with J gene TRBJ2-7; the D is unclear. Germline V gives CDR1 KGHSH, CDR2 LQKENI. The V and J ends lost 1 base and 2 bases respectively, with 12 bases between them. The CDR3 is 15 amino acids. CDR3 sequence: CASSPRAQTTYEQYF. The DNA for the CDR3 is TGTGCCAGCTCACCACGAGCTCAGACGACCTACGAGCAGTACTTC.

CDR3 sequence reads: CASSHRTLNTGELFF. CDR3 nucleotide sequence: TGTGCCAGCAGCCACAGAACCTTGAACACCGGGGAGCTGTTTTTT. The rearrangement links TRBV5-5 to TRBJ2-2; no clear D. This CDR3 comprises 15 residues. Deletions cut 4 bases from V and 1 base from J, with 11 bases between. Germline-derived CDR1 and CDR2 are SGHKS and YYEKEE (reference sequence).

The chain combines TRBV6-4 with TRBJ1-4; a possible D gene is TRBD1 (5 bases). Germline CDR1 MRHNA, CDR2 SNTAGT. V was pared by 5 bases and J by 4 bases, with 14 bases between. The CDR3 has 15 amino acids. The CDR3 nucleotides are TGTGCCAGCAGTAAAATTACAGGATTTAATGAAAAACTGTTTTTT. Translation gives CASSKITGFNEKLFF.

Comments on this clone: The same CDR3 is also encoded by other DNA sequences in this sample. The rearrangement uses TRBV19 and TRBJ2-5, with TRBD1 identical over 10 bases. CDR3 size: 14 residues. In germline, CDR1 is LNHDA, CDR2 SQIVND (reference sequence). V shed 6 bases, J shed 1 base, and the junction held 2 bases outside the gene matches. The CDR3, as DNA: TGTGCCAGTAGCTGGACAGGGGGCCAAGAGACCCAGTACTTC. This sequence encodes CASSWTGGQETQYF. Looking up the rest from reference TRBV19 and TRBJ2-5 gives the full variable domain: DGGITQSPKYLFRKEGQNVTLSCEQNLNHDAMYWYRQDPGQGLRLIYYSQIVNDFQKGDIAEGYSVSREKKESFPLTVTSAQKNPTAFYLCASSWTGGQETQYFGPGTRLLVL.